This T cell receptor beta chain was identified during a study of blood T cell repertoires in COVID-19. Study in general: The samples span acute and convalescent COVID-19 from the United States, Italy and Spain.

Original methodology: From reference gene primer amplification, estimates of nucleated cell counts were derived. Profiling relied on immunoSEQ multiplex PCR, and the TCRdb table lists in-frame clones only, not all of them. The V and J calls and clone size were taken over from that table, and D and trimming were inferred from the DNA. The data show about 40,000 clones, roughly 85% seen once. The CDR3 runs 14 residues. Trimming took 5 bases from V and 7 from J; bases not matched to a gene: 7. Looked up from germline, CDR1 is SQVTM and CDR2 is ANQGSEA. The chain couples TRBV29-1 to TRBJ2-2; 10 bases line up with TRBD2. The receptor comes from a human donor in a cohort sampled during active COVID-19. The specimen was peripheral blood. This CDR3 is CSVRSGGAGGELFF. As DNA, the CDR3 is TGCAGCGTTAGGAGCGGGGGGGCCGGCGGGGAGCTGTTTTTT.